This T cell receptor (beta chain) is drawn from a study of Graves' ophthalmopathy and Graves' hyperthyroidism. Study in general: The term stable hyperthyroidism indicated an absence of ophthalmopathy within 18 months of follow-up. Study outcomes and limitations: A model built from 13 signatures distinguished ophthalmopathy from stable hyperthyroidism with roughly 90% sensitivity and approximately 80% specificity.

Trimming left V 7 bases short and J 3 bases short, with 9 bases between. Germline V gene data show CDR1 as DFQATT and CDR2 as SNEGSKA (reference sequence). This CDR3 has 11 amino acids. RNA transcripts yielded amplified TCR beta CDR3 regions. After a first-round RT-PCR with HTBI primers, a second-round multiplex PCR was run. One entry per CDR3 protein, called by TCRdb with MiXCR from the multiplex PCR reads. This table holds about 550,000 distinct CDR3 sequences, 35% to 40% found once. Remarks on this clonotype: Its antigen remains unidentified.

The sample comprised peripheral blood or thyroid tissue (not recorded which). The receptor comes from an adult man with Graves' hyperthyroidism. The rearrangement links TRBV20-1 to TRBJ1-1; D ambiguous. CDR3 in amino acids: CSGSEDTEAFF. DNA of the CDR3: TGCAGTGGGAGCGAGGACACTGAAGCTTTCTTT.